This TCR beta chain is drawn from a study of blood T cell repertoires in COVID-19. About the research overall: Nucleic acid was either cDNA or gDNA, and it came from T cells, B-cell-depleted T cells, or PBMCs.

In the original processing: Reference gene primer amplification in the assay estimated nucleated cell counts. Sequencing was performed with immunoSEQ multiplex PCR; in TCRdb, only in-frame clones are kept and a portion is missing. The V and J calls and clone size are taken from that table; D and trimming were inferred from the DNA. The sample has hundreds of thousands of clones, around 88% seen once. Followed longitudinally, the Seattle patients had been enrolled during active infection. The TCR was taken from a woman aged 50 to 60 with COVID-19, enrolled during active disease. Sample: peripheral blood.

CDR3 residues: CASSLDRSANMNTEAFF. The CDR3 bases are TGCGCCAGCAGCTTGGACAGGTCTGCTAATATGAACACTGAAGCTTTCTTT. The chain combines TRBV5-1 with TRBJ1-1; D is possibly TRBD1 (5 bases). The CDR3 is 17 residues long. CDR1 is SGHRS and CDR2 is YFSETQ in the germline V gene. The V and J ends lost 0 bases and 0 bases respectively, with 15 bases between them.